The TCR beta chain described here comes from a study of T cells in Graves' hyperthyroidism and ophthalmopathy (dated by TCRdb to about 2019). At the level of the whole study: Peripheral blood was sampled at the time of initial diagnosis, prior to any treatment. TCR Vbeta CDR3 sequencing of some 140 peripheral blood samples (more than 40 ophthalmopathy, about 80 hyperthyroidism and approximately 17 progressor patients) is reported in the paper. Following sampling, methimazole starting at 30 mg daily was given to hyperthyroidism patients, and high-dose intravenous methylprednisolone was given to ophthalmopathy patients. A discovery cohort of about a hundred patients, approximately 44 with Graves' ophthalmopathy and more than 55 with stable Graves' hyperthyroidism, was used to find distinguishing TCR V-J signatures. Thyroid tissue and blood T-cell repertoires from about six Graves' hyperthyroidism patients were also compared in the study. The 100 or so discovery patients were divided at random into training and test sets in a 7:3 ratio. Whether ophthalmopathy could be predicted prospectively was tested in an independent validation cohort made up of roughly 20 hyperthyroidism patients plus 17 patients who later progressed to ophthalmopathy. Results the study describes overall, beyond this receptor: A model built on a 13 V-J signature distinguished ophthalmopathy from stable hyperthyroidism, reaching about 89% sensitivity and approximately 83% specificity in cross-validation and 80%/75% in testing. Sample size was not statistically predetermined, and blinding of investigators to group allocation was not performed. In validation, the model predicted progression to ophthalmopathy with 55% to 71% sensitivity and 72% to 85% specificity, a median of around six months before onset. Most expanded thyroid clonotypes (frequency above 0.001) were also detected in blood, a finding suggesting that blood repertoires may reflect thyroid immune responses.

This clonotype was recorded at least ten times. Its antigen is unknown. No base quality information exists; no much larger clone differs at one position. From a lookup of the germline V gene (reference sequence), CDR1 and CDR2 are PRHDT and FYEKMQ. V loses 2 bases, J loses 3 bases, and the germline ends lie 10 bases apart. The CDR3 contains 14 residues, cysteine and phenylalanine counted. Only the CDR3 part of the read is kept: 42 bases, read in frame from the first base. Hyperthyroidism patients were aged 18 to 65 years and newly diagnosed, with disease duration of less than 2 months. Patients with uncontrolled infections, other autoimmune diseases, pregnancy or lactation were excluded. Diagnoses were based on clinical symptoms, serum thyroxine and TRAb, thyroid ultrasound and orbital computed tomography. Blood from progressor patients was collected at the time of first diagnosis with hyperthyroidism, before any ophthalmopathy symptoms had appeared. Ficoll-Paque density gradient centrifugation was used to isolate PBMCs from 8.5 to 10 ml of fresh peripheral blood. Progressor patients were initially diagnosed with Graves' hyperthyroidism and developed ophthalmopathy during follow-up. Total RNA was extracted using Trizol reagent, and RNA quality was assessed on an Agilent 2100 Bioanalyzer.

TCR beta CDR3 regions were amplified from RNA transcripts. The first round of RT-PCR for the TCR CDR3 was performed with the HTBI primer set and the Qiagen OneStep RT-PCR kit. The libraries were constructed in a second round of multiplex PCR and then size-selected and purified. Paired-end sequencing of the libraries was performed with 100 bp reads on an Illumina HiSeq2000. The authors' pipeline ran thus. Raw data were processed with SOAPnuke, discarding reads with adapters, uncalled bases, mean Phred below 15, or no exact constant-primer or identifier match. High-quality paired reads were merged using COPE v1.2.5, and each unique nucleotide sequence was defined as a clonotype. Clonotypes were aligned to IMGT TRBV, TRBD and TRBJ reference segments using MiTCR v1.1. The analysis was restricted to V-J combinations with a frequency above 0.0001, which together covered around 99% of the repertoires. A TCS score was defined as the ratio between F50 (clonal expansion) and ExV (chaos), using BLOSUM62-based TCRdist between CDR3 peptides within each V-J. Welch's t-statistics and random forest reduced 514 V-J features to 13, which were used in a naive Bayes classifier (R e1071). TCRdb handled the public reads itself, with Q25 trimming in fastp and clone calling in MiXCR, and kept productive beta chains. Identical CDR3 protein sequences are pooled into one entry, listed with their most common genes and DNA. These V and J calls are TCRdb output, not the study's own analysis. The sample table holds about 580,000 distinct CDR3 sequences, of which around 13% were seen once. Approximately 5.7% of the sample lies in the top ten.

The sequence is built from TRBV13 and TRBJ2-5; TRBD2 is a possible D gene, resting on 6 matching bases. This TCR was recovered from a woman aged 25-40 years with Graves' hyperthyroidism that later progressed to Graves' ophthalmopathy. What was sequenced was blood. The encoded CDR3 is CASSLWASEETQYF. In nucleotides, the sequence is TGTGCCAGCAGCTTATGGGCTAGCGAAGAGACCCAGTACTTC.